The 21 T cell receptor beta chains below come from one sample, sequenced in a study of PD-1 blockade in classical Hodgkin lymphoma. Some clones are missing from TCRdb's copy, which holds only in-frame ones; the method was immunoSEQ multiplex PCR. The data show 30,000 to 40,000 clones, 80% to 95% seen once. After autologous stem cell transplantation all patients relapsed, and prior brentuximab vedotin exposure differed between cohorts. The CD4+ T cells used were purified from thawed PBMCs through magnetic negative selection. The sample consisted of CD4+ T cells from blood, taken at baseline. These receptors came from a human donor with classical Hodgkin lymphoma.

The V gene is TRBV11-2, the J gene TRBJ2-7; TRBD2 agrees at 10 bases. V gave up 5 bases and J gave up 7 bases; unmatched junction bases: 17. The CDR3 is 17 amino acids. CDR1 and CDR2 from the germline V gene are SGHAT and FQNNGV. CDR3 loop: CASSEELAGALLGEQYF. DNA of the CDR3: TGTGCCAGCAGCGAAGAGCTAGCGGGAGCCCTACTGGGGGAGCAGTACTTC.

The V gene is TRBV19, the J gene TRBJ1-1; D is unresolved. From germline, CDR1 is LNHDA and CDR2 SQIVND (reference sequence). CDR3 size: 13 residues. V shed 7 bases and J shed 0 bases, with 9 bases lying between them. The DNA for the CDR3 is TGTGCCAGTACCGTTTACATGAACACTGAAGCTTTCTTT. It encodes CASTVYMNTEAFF.

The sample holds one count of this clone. The CDR3 region has the DNA TGTGCCAGCAGCTTAGTACAGGGGAGCGCCGGGGAGCTGTTTTTT. Translating it yields CASSLVQGSAGELFF. V is TRBV7-8 and J is TRBJ2-2; 7 bases line up with TRBD1. Germline CDR1 reads SGHVS; CDR2 reads FQNEAQ. The CDR3 runs to 15 residues. The V gene end was trimmed by 1 base and the J gene end by 6 bases; junction bases not matched to a gene: 5.

CDR3 DNA sequence: TGTGCCAGCAGTGAAACACAGGGGCCCTCCTACGAGCAGTACTTC. It codes for CASSETQGPSYEQYF. V and J are TRBV6-4 and TRBJ2-7, with TRBD1 matching 7 bases. Trimming removed 3 bases from V and 0 bases from J; junction bases left unmatched: 5. Germline loops: CDR1 MRHNA, CDR2 SNTAGT. The CDR3 runs 15 residues.

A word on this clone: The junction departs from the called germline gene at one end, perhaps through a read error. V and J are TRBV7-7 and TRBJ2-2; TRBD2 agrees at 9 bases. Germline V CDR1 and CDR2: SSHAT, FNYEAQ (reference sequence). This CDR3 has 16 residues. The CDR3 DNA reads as TGTGCTAGCAGCCCCGGGACTAGCTTTGAAACCGGGGAGCTGTTTTTT. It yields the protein CASSPGTSFETGELFF.

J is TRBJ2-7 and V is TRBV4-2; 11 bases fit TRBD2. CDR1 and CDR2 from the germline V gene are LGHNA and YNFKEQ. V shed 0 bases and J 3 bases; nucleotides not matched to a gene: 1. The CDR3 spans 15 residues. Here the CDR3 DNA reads TGTGCCAGCAGCCAAGACCTAGCGGGAGGCTACGAGCAGTACTTC. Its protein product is CASSQDLAGGYEQYF.

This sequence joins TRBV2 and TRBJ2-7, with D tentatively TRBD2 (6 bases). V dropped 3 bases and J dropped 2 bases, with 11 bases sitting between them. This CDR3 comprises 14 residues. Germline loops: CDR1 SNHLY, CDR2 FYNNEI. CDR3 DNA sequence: TGTGCCAGCAGTGATCAACTAGCCGCCTACGAGCAGTACTTC. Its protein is CASSDQLAAYEQYF.

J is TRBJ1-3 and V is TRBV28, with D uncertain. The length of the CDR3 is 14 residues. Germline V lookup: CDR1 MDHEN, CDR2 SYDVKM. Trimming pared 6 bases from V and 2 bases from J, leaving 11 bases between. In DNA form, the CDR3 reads TGTGCCAGCAGGACGAGAGGGACTGGAAACACCATATATTTT. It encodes CASRTRGTGNTIYF.

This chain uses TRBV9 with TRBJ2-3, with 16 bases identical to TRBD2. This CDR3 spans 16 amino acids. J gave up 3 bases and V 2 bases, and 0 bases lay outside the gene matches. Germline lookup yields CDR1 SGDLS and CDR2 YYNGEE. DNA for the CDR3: TGTGCCAGCAGCGTGGGACTAGCGGGAGGGACAGATACGCAGTATTTT. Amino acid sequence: CASSVGLAGGTDTQYF.

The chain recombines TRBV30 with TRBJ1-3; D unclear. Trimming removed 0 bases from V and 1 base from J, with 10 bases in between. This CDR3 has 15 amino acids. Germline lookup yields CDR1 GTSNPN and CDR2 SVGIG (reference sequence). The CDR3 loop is CAWSVPAGSGNTIYF. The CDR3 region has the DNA TGTGCCTGGAGTGTACCGGCAGGTTCTGGAAACACCATATATTTT.

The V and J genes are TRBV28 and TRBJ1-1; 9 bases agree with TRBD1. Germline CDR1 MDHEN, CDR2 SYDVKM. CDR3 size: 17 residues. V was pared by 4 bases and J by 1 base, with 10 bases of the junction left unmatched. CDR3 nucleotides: TGTGCCAGCAGTTCCCCCCGGGACAGGGAGTCGAACACTGAAGCTTTCTTT. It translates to CASSSPRDRESNTEAFF. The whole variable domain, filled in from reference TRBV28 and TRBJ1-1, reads DVKVTQSSRYLVKRTGEKVFLECVQDMDHENMFWYRQDPGLGLRLIYFSYDVKMKEKGDIPEGYSVSREKKERFSLILESASTNQTSMYLCASSSPRDRESNTEAFFGQGTRLTVV.

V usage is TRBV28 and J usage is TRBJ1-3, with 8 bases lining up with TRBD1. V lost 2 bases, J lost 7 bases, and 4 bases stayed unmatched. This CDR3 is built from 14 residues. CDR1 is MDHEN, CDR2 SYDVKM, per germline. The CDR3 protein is CASSLQGARNTIYF. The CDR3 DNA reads TGTGCCAGCAGTTTACAGGGGGCGAGGAACACCATATATTTT. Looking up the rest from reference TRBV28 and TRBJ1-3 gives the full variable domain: DVKVTQSSRYLVKRTGEKVFLECVQDMDHENMFWYRQDPGLGLRLIYFSYDVKMKEKGDIPEGYSVSREKKERFSLILESASTNQTSMYLCASSLQGARNTIYFGEGSWLTVV.

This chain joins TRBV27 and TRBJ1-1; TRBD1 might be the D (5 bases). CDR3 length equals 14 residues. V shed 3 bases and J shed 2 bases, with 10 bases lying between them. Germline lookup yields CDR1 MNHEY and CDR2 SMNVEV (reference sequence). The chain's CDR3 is CASSFRDRNTEAFF. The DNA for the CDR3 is TGTGCCAGCAGTTTTAGGGACCGTAACACTGAAGCTTTCTTT.

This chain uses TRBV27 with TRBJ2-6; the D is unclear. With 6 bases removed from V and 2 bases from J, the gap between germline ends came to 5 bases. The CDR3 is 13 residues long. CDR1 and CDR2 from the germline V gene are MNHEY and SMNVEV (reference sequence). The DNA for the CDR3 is TGTGCCAGCAGGCGAGCTGGGGCCAACGTCCTGACTTTC. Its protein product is CASRRAGANVLTF.

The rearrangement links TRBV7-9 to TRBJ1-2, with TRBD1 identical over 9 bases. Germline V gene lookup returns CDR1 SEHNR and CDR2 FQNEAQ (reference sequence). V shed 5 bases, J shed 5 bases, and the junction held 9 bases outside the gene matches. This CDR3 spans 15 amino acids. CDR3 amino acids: CASSIGTGTQYGYTF. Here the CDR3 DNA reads TGTGCCAGCAGCATAGGGACAGGGACTCAGTATGGCTACACCTTC.

CDR3 sequence (DNA): TGCGCCAGCAGAGGGACAGGGGCTAATGAAAAACTGTTTTTT. Translated: CASRGTGANEKLFF. This chain uses TRBV10-2 with TRBJ1-4; 10 bases agree with TRBD1. The CDR3 consists of 14 residues. Germline V gives CDR1 WSHSY, CDR2 SAAADI. The J segment lost 3 bases and the V segment lost 6 bases, leaving 1 base of the junction unmatched.

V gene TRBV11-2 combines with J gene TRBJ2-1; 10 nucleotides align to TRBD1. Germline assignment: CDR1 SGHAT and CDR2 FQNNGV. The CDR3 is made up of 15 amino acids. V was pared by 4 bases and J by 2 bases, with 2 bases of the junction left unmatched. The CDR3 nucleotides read TGTGCCAGCAGCTCGGGGACAGGGGCCTACAATGAGCAGTTCTTC. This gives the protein CASSSGTGAYNEQFF. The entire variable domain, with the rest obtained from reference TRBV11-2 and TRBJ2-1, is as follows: EAGVAQSPRYKIIEKRQSVAFWCNPISGHATLYWYQQILGQGPKLLIQFQNNGVVDDSQLPKDRFSAERLKGVDSTLKIQPAKLEDSAVYLCASSSGTGAYNEQFFGPGTRLTVL.

The CDR3 sequence: CASSHGGAGELFF. The CDR3 nucleotides read TGTGCCAGCAGCCACGGCGGGGCCGGGGAGCTGTTTTTT. This rearrangement joins TRBV27 to TRBJ2-2; a weak D match, TRBD2 (6 bases). Trimming removed 6 bases at V and 6 bases at J, with 11 bases between. The germline gives CDR1 MNHEY, CDR2 SMNVEV (reference sequence). The CDR3 length is 13 residues.

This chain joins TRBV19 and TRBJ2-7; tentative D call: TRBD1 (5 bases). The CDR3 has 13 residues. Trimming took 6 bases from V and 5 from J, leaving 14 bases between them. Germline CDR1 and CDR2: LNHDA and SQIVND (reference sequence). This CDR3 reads CASRGQAGDEQYF. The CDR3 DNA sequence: TGTGCCAGTAGAGGACAAGCCGGCGACGAGCAGTACTTC. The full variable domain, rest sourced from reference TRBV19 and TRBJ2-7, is DGGITQSPKYLFRKEGQNVTLSCEQNLNHDAMYWYRQDPGQGLRLIYYSQIVNDFQKGDIAEGYSVSREKKESFPLTVTSAQKNPTAFYLCASRGQAGDEQYFGPGTRLTVT.

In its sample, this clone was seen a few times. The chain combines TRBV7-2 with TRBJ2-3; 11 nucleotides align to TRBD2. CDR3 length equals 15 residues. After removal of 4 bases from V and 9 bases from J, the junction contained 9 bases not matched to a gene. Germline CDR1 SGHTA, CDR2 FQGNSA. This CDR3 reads CASSYTGTSGSTQYF. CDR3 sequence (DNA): TGTGCCAGCAGCTACACCGGGACTAGCGGCAGCACGCAGTATTTT.

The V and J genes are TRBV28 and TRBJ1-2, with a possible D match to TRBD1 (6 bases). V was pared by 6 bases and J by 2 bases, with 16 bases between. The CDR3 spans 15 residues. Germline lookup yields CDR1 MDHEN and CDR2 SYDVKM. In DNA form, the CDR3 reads TGTGCCAGCAGGACCGACGGCGGACAGAACTATGGCTACACCTTC. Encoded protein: CASRTDGGQNYGYTF.